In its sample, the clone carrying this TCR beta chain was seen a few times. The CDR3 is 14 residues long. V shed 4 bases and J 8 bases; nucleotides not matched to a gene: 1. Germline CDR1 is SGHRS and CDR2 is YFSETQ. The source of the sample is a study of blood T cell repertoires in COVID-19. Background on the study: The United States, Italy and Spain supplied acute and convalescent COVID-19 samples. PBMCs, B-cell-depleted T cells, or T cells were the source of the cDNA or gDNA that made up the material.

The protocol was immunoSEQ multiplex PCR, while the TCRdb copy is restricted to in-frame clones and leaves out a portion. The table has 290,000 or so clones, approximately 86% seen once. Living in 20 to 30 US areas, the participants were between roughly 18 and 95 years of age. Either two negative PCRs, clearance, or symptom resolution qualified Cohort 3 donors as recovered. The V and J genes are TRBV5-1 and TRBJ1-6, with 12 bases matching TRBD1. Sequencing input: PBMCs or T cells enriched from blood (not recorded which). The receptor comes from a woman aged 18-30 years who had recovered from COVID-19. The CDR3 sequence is CASSGTGGDSPLHF. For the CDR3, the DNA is TGCGCCAGCAGCGGGACAGGGGGCGATTCACCCCTCCACTTT. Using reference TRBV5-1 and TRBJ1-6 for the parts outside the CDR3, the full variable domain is KAGVTQTPRYLIKTRGQQVTLSCSPISGHRSVSWYQQTPGQGLQFLFEYFSETQRNKGNFPGRFSGRQFSNSRSEMNVSTLELGDSALYLCASSGTGGDSPLHFGNGTRLTVT.